The 6 T cell receptor beta chains listed next were all sequenced from one sample in a study of cytomegalovirus exposure and HLA in healthy donors. PCR employed 60 Vbeta and 13 Jbeta primers. The repertoire was sequenced with immunoSEQ multiplex PCR; TCRdb's copy has only in-frame clones and lacks some. The sample records about 180,000 clones, roughly four fifths being singletons. Material for sequencing was PBMCs. Receptors originate from a woman aged 18 to 35 in good health and CMV-seropositive.

The rearrangement links TRBV14 to TRBJ1-1; tentative D call: TRBD1 (6 bases). The V gene lost 1 base and the J gene lost 4 bases, with 10 bases spanning the gap. This CDR3 is 14 amino acids long. From germline, CDR1 is SGHDN and CDR2 FVKESK. CDR3 bases: TGTGCCAGCAGCCAAGCAACAGGGTCCACTGAAGCTTTCTTT. Amino acids: CASSQATGSTEAFF.

V is TRBV19 and J is TRBJ2-7; TRBD2 agrees at 7 bases. CDR1 is LNHDA and CDR2 is SQIVND in the germline V gene (reference sequence). There are 11 residues in the CDR3. With 11 bases clipped from V and 1 base from J, the junction kept 2 bases outside the gene matches. The CDR3 nucleotides are TGTGCCGTCGGGGGGTCCTACGAGCAGTACTTC. This encodes CAVGGSYEQYF.

The chain joins TRBV5-6 to TRBJ1-3; no clear D. Germline V gene data show CDR1 as SGHDT and CDR2 as YYEEEE. Trimming pared 3 bases from V and 9 bases from J, leaving 13 bases between. The CDR3 sequence is 13 residues long. The CDR3 reads CASSSGNRPTIYF. As DNA, the CDR3 is TGTGCCAGCAGCTCGGGGAACCGTCCCACCATATATTTT.

The chain has TRBV7-2 and TRBJ1-3, with D tentatively TRBD1 (5 bases). The CDR3 is made up of 14 amino acids. The germline V gene has CDR1 SGHTA and CDR2 FQGNSA. Trimming took off 5 bases at V and 3 bases at J, with 11 bases between the two ends. The DNA for the CDR3 is TGTGCCAGCAGCCTTCCCAGGGATGGAAACACCATATATTTT. Residues: CASSLPRDGNTIYF.

The V call is TRBV7-6, the J call TRBJ2-1; possibly TRBD2 for D (6 bases). CDR1 is SGHVS, CDR2 FNYEAQ, per germline. This CDR3 comprises 14 residues. Trimming stripped 7 bases from V and 9 bases from J, with 19 bases between. DNA of the CDR3: TGTGCCAGCACAAACGGGGGATGGCGGTCTGAGCAGTTCTTC. Its protein product is CASTNGGWRSEQFF.

The genes are TRBV19 and TRBJ1-2; D is possibly TRBD1 (6 bases). The CDR3 is made up of 15 amino acids. CDR1 LNHDA and CDR2 SQIVND come from the germline V gene (reference sequence). V was pared by 5 bases and J by 4 bases, with 17 bases between. The CDR3 loop is CASSGDITSVYGYTF. The CDR3 coding sequence is TGTGCCAGTAGTGGGGACATTACTAGCGTCTATGGCTACACCTTC.